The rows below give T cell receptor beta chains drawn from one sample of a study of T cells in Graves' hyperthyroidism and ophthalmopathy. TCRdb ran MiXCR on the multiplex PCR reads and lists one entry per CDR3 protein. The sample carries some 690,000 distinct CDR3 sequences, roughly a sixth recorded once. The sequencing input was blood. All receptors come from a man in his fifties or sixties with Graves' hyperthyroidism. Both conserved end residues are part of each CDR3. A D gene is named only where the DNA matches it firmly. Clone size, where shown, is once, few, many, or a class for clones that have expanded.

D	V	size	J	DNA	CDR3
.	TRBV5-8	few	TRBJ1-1	TGTGCCAGCAGCCCCTCCAGCATGAACACTGAAGCTTTCTTT	CASSPSSMNTEAFF
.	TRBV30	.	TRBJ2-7	TGTGCCTGGAGTCCAACGGAGGTGTACGAGCAGTACTTC	CAWSPTEVYEQYF
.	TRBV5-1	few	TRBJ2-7	TGCGCCAGCAGCCACAGTGGAGCCTACGAGCAGTACTTC	CASSHSGAYEQYF
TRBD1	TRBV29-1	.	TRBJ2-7	TGCAGCGTTGAGCTAGGGACAGGAGCCTACGAGCAGTACTTC	CSVELGTGAYEQYF
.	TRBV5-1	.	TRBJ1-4	TGCGCCAGCAGCTTGGACGGGCAGGGGAGACCGAAACTGTTTTTT	CASSLDGQGRPKLFF
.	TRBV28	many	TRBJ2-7	TGTGCCAGCAGTTTGGGAGAATCTCGCCTCGAGCAGTACTTC	CASSLGESRLEQYF
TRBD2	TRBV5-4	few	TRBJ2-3	TGTGCCAGCAGCTTGGGCGGGAGAGGTCGTACAGATACGCAGTATTTT	CASSLGGRGRTDTQYF
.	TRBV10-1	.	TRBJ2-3	TGCGCCAGCAGTGACGGAGCCACAGATACGCAGTATTTT	CASSDGATDTQYF
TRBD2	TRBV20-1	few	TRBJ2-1	TGCAGTGCTAGAGCAGGGACTAGCGGGAGTAACAATGAGCAGTTCTTC	CSARAGTSGSNNEQFF
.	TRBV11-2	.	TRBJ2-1	TGTGCCAGCAGCTTAGGACGTGGCCGGGAGCAGTTCTTC	CASSLGRGREQFF
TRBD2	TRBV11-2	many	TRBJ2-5	TGTGCCAGCAGCTGGATCCTAGCGGGAGGGCAAGAGACCCAGTACTTC	CASSWILAGGQETQYF
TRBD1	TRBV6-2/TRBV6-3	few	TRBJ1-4	TGTGCCAGCAGCCCACAGGGGGCTAATGAAAAACTGTTTTTT	CASSPQGANEKLFF
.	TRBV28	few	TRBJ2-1	TGTGCCAGCAGTTTCTATGGCAGCTCCTACAATGAGCAGTTCTTC	CASSFYGSSYNEQFF
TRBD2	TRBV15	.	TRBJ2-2	TGTGCCACCAGCAGAGCGGGACTAGCGGCCGGGGAGCTGTTTTTT	CATSRAGLAAGELFF
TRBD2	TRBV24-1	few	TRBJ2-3	TGTGCCACCAGAGCCAGCGGGAGGTCAGATACGCAGTATTTT	CATRASGRSDTQYF
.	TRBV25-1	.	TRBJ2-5	TGTGCCAGCAGTGAATATACAAACCAAGAGACCCAGTACTTC	CASSEYTNQETQYF
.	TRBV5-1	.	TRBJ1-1	TGCACCAGCAGCTCCCTTGGGGGGCCGGGCACTGAAGCTTTCTTT	CTSSSLGGPGTEAFF
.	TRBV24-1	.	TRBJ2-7	TGTGCCACCAGTGATGGTAGGGGGTCCGGGCAGTACTTC	CATSDGRGSGQYF
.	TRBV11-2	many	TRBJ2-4	TGTGCCAGCAGCTCCCTACGAACGGGCATTCAGTACTTC	CASSSLRTGIQYF
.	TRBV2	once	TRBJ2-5	TGTGCCAGCGGAGGGGGCAGGGTTCAATTGGAGACCCAGTACTTC	CASGGGRVQLETQYF
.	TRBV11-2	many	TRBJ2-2	TGTGCCAGCAGCTTAGTGGGGTTTAACACCGGGGAGCTGTTTTTT	CASSLVGFNTGELFF
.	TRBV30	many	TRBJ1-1	TGTGCCTGGAGTCTTTGGAGGGAAACTATGAACACTGAAGCTTTCTTT	CAWSLWRETMNTEAFF
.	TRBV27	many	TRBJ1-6	TGTGCCAGCAGTTCCTACATTAGCTCCTATAATTCACCCCTCCACTTT	CASSSYISSYNSPLHF
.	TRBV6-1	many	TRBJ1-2	TGTGCCACCACCAAGGGGGTCCACCTTAACTATGGCTACACCTTC	CATTKGVHLNYGYTF
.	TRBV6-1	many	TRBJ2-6	TGTGCCAGCAGTCCCGCCTTGCCTGGGGCCAACGTCCTGACTTTC	CASSPALPGANVLTF
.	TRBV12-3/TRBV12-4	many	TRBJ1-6	TGTGCCAGCAGTTCAGGAGTCTCACCCCTCCACTTT	CASSSGVSPLHF
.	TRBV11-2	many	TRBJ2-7	TGTGCCAGCAGCTTAGATCGGCGGGCTAGCTGGGGTTACGAGCAGTACTTC	CASSLDRRASWGYEQYF
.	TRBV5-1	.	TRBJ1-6	TGCGCCAGCAGCTTGATACGGGATAATTCACCCCTCCACTTT	CASSLIRDNSPLHF
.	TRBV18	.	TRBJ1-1	TGTGCCAGCTCAGGGAGCAGGGCTGGCACTGAAGCTTTCTTT	CASSGSRAGTEAFF
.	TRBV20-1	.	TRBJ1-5	TGCAGTGCTAGCTCAGGGTTTCTACCCCAGCATTTT	CSASSGFLPQHF
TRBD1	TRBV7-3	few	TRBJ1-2	TGTGCCAGCAGCCGGGACAGTGGGAACTATGGCTACACCTTC	CASSRDSGNYGYTF
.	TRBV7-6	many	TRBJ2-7	TGTGCCAGCAGCATCACCGGGATCAGCGAGCAGTACTTC	CASSITGISEQYF
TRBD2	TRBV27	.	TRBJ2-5	TGTGCCAGCAGTTCCGGGACTACTCAAGAGACCCAGTACTTC	CASSSGTTQETQYF
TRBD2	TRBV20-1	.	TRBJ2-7	TGCAGTGCTAGAGATATAGGGCTAGCGGGAGCCTACGAGCAGTACTTC	CSARDIGLAGAYEQYF
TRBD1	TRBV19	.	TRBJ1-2	TGTGCCAGTAGTATAACGGGGACAGCTAACTATGGCTACACCTTC	CASSITGTANYGYTF
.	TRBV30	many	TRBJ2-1	TGTGCCTGGAGCCAGGGGCCTACCCAGTTCTTC	CAWSQGPTQFF
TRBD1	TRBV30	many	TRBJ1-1	TGTGCCTGGAGGGGACAGTTAAACACTGAAGCTTTCTTT	CAWRGQLNTEAFF
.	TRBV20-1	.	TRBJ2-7	TGCAGTGCTAGCGAGGGTAGTAGAGGATACGAGCAGTACTTC	CSASEGSRGYEQYF
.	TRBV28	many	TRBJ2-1	TGTGCCAGCAGGCCGCCTGACCCGATCTACAATGAGCAGTTCTTC	CASRPPDPIYNEQFF
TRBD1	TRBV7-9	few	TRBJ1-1	TGTGCCAGCAGCCCGACAGGGATCTTTGACACTGAAGCTTTCTTT	CASSPTGIFDTEAFF
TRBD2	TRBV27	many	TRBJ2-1	TGTGCCAGCAGCCTTAGCGGGCTGAGATGGAATGAGCAGTTCTTC	CASSLSGLRWNEQFF
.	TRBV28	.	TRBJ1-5	TGTGCCAGCAGCAGCGGTCGGACGGGAGACGGTCAGCCCCAGCATTTT	CASSSGRTGDGQPQHF
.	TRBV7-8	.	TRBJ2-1	TGTGCCAGCAGCTTAATAGCAGGCACGAATGAGCAGTTCTTC	CASSLIAGTNEQFF
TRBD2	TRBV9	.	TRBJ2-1	TGTGCCAGCAGCCCCAGGGTTAGCGGGAGTATAAATGAGCAGTTCTTC	CASSPRVSGSINEQFF